These T cell receptor beta chains were read from a single sample in a study of CD8 T cells in Susac syndrome. A single record per CDR3 protein comes from TCRdb applying MiXCR to the immunoSEQ multiplex PCR reads. Here the sample spans about 200,000 distinct CDR3 sequences, more than 90% being singletons. Sequenced sample: CD4+ T cells from PBMCs. The source is a human donor with multiple sclerosis. Each CDR3 is given with its conserved first and last residue. Fields, in order: J gene, CDR3 length, D gene, V gene, clone size, CDR3 protein, CDR3 DNA. A D gene is named only where the DNA matches it firmly. Rows give clone size only sometimes, using once, few, many, or a class for an expanded clone.

J: TRBJ2-3; length: 14; D: TRBD2; V: TRBV29-1; size: once; CDR3: CSVEISGGTDTQYF; DNA: TGCAGCGTAGAAATTAGCGGGGGCACAGATACGCAGTATTTT
J: TRBJ2-7; length: 12; D: .; V: TRBV4-2; size: .; CDR3: CASSHWGVGLYF; DNA: TGTGCCAGCAGCCATTGGGGGGTCGGTCTGTACTTC
J: TRBJ2-3; length: 13; D: .; V: TRBV20-1; size: .; CDR3: CSANKRNTDTQYF; DNA: TGCAGTGCTAACAAGAGGAACACAGATACGCAGTATTTT
J: TRBJ2-1; length: 14; D: .; V: TRBV20-1; size: .; CDR3: CSARGIRGRDEQFF; DNA: TGCAGTGCTAGAGGCATCCGGGGGCGAGATGAGCAGTTCTTC
J: TRBJ1-1; length: 12; D: TRBD1; V: TRBV7-8; size: .; CDR3: CASSSDRAEAFF; DNA: TGTGCCAGCAGCTCAGACAGGGCTGAAGCTTTCTTT
J: TRBJ1-5; length: 12; D: .; V: TRBV29-1; size: .; CDR3: CSVGSNNQPQHF; DNA: TGCAGCGTTGGCAGTAACAATCAGCCCCAGCATTTT
J: TRBJ2-7; length: 15; D: TRBD2; V: TRBV29-1; size: .; CDR3: CSVATFGGGGYEQYF; DNA: TGCAGCGTCGCCACTTTTGGGGGGGGTGGCTACGAGCAGTACTTC
J: TRBJ1-5; length: 15; D: .; V: TRBV30; size: .; CDR3: CAWSVRTLTNQPQHF; DNA: TGTGCCTGGAGTGTTAGGACCCTTACTAATCAGCCCCAGCATTTT
J: TRBJ2-1; length: 13; D: TRBD2; V: TRBV7-7; size: .; CDR3: CASSPSGSDEQFF; DNA: TGTGCCAGCAGCCCTAGCGGGAGCGATGAGCAGTTCTTC
J: TRBJ2-7; length: 16; D: .; V: TRBV15; size: once; CDR3: CATSRSPSAGTYEQYF; DNA: TGTGCCACCAGCAGATCACCTAGCGCGGGAACCTACGAGCAGTACTTC
J: TRBJ2-1; length: 16; D: TRBD1; V: TRBV20-1; size: .; CDR3: CSARLRQGSTYNEQFF; DNA: TGCAGTGCTAGGTTAAGACAGGGTTCTACCTACAATGAGCAGTTCTTC
J: TRBJ2-3; length: 17; D: TRBD2; V: TRBV19; size: .; CDR3: CASSIPRGGRGPDTQYF; DNA: TGTGCCAGTAGTATACCTCGAGGCGGGAGAGGTCCAGATACGCAGTATTTT
J: TRBJ2-7; length: 13; D: .; V: TRBV9; size: few; CDR3: CASSAGQSYEQYF; DNA: TGTGCCAGCAGCGCCGGACAGTCCTACGAGCAGTACTTC
J: TRBJ1-2; length: 19; D: .; V: TRBV4-1; size: .; CDR3: CASSHLRAITPATAGGYTF; DNA: TGCGCCAGCAGCCACCTAAGGGCCATTACCCCGGCTACTGCCGGGGGCTACACCTTC
J: TRBJ2-1; length: 12; D: .; V: TRBV9; size: .; CDR3: CASSAPWDEQFF; DNA: TGTGCCAGCAGCGCCCCGTGGGATGAGCAGTTCTTC
J: TRBJ2-2; length: 12; D: .; V: TRBV27; size: .; CDR3: CASNLSTGELFF; DNA: TGTGCCAGCAACCTTTCTACCGGGGAGCTGTTTTTT
J: TRBJ1-1; length: 12; D: .; V: TRBV14; size: .; CDR3: CASSRPGRLAFF; DNA: TGTGCCAGCAGCCGGCCAGGGAGGTTGGCTTTCTTT
J: TRBJ2-3; length: 17; D: .; V: TRBV5-1; size: .; CDR3: CASSLKQAELSTDTQYF; DNA: TGCGCCAGCAGCTTAAAACAAGCGGAGCTCAGCACAGATACGCAGTATTTT
J: TRBJ2-2; length: 15; D: .; V: TRBV12-5; size: .; CDR3: CASGREFRDTGELFF; DNA: TGTGCTAGTGGTCGGGAATTCCGAGACACCGGGGAGCTGTTTTTT
J: TRBJ2-3; length: 14; D: .; V: TRBV30; size: .; CDR3: CAWSVGLSTDTQYF; DNA: TGTGCCTGGAGTGTAGGACTATCCACAGATACGCAGTATTTT
J: TRBJ2-7; length: 11; D: .; V: TRBV7-9; size: few; CDR3: CASSPYYEQYF; DNA: TGTGCCAGCAGCCCCTACTACGAGCAGTACTTC
J: TRBJ2-2; length: 16; D: .; V: TRBV10-3; size: .; CDR3: CAISEGTLANTGELFF; DNA: TGTGCCATCAGTGAGGGGACACTTGCTAACACCGGGGAGCTGTTTTTT
J: TRBJ2-7; length: 15; D: TRBD1; V: TRBV5-4; size: once; CDR3: CASSLGGQGLYEQYF; DNA: TGTGCCAGCAGCTTGGGCGGACAGGGGTTATACGAGCAGTACTTC
J: TRBJ2-5; length: 11; D: .; V: TRBV7-8; size: .; CDR3: CASGRTATQYF; DNA: TGTGCCAGCGGCAGGACCGCCACCCAGTACTTC
J: TRBJ2-3; length: 11; D: .; V: TRBV9; size: .; CDR3: CASTRGDTQYF; DNA: TGTGCCAGCACCCGGGGGGATACGCAGTATTTT
J: TRBJ2-1; length: 14; D: .; V: TRBV29-1; size: .; CDR3: CSVLRLSSYNEQFF; DNA: TGCAGCGTTCTGCGATTGAGCTCCTACAATGAGCAGTTCTTC
J: TRBJ2-2; length: 11; D: .; V: TRBV4-2; size: .; CDR3: CASRAYGELFF; DNA: TGTGCCAGCAGAGCGTACGGGGAGCTGTTTTTT
J: TRBJ2-1; length: 13; D: .; V: TRBV6-2/TRBV6-3; size: .; CDR3: CASRKSGGEEQFF; DNA: TGTGCCAGCCGAAAAAGCGGAGGGGAGGAGCAGTTCTTC
J: TRBJ2-6; length: 14; D: TRBD1; V: TRBV18; size: .; CDR3: CASVQGYGANVLTF; DNA: TGTGCCAGCGTACAGGGGTATGGGGCCAACGTCCTGACTTTC
J: TRBJ1-4; length: 13; D: .; V: TRBV20-1; size: .; CDR3: CSAPGEFNEKLFF; DNA: TGCAGTGCTCCAGGGGAATTCAATGAAAAACTGTTTTTT
J: TRBJ2-5; length: 13; D: TRBD1; V: TRBV5-1; size: .; CDR3: CASMRQGQETQYF; DNA: TGCGCCAGCATGCGACAGGGTCAAGAGACCCAGTACTTC
J: TRBJ2-2; length: 12; D: .; V: TRBV29-1; size: .; CDR3: CSAPGLTGELFF; DNA: TGCAGCGCCCCGGGACTTACCGGGGAGCTGTTTTTT
J: TRBJ1-2; length: 14; D: .; V: TRBV5-4; size: .; CDR3: CASSVRDYNYGYTF; DNA: TGTGCCAGCAGCGTCCGGGACTATAACTATGGCTACACCTTC
J: TRBJ2-4; length: 15; D: .; V: TRBV3-1; size: .; CDR3: CASSQDTLAKNIQYF; DNA: TGTGCCAGCAGCCAAGATACCTTAGCCAAAAACATTCAGTACTTC
J: TRBJ2-5; length: 13; D: .; V: TRBV29-1; size: few; CDR3: CSVEQGRGETQYF; DNA: TGCAGCGTTGAACAGGGGCGTGGGGAGACCCAGTACTTC
J: TRBJ2-7; length: 13; D: .; V: TRBV20-1; size: once; CDR3: CSASPGPAYEQYF; DNA: TGCAGTGCTAGCCCCGGACCTGCCTACGAGCAGTACTTC
J: TRBJ2-7; length: 12; D: .; V: TRBV12-3/TRBV12-4; size: .; CDR3: CASSPYSYEQYF; DNA: TGTGCCAGCAGCCCCTACTCCTACGAGCAGTACTTC
J: TRBJ2-5; length: 14; D: .; V: TRBV7-9; size: .; CDR3: CASSQTLEQETQYF; DNA: TGTGCCAGCAGTCAGACACTCGAACAAGAGACCCAGTACTTC